This T cell receptor beta chain is from a study of blood T cell repertoires in COVID-19. Sequencing was performed with immunoSEQ multiplex PCR; in TCRdb, only in-frame clones are kept and a portion is missing. Here the sample spans more than 100,000 clones, 84% being singletons. This clone was detected only a few times. Germline loops: CDR1 SGHVS, CDR2 FQNEAQ. The CDR3 has 14 amino acids. V gave up 4 bases and J gave up 10 bases, with 19 bases separating them. The sequence derives from a human donor in a cohort sampled during active COVID-19. V is TRBV7-8 and J is TRBJ2-5; D might be TRBD1 (8 bases). Sample: peripheral blood. The chain's CDR3 is CASSSRTGRGGQYF. For the CDR3, the DNA is TGTGCCAGCAGCTCCCGGACAGGGAGGGGAGGCCAGTACTTC.